Detailed here is one T cell receptor beta chain. This clone was seen only a few times. The target of this receptor is not known. No base qualities exist here, and no much larger clone lies one base off it. Library creation used the immunoSEQ multiplex PCR assay. The multiplex PCR relied on a mix of 60 forward primers for TCR Vbeta segments and 13 reverse primers for TCR Jbeta segments. A multiplex PCR assay on genomic DNA amplified the CDR3 region of rearranged TCR beta genes. On the Illumina HiSeq System, the amplified TCR beta libraries were sequenced as 87-base-pair reads. In the paper's pipeline: Across the roughly 700 repertoires, a later analysis counted some 80 million unique TCR beta chains, some 11 million of which were shared by at least two donors. A nearest-neighbor algorithm error-corrected the raw reads and collapsed the reads into unique sequences, merging closely related sequences to remove PCR and sequencing errors. CDR3 sequences were aligned to IMGT reference sequences to assign V, D and J gene segments. For a sequence to be retained, at least a six-nucleotide match to both a V gene segment and a J gene segment was required. A rearrangement counted as productive if the CDR3 had no stop codons and remained in frame with V and J, and every other rearrangement counted as non-productive. Following IMGT convention, CDR3 was defined as the stretch from the second conserved V-encoded cysteine to the conserved J-encoded phenylalanine. The earlier analysis of 500 to 750 of the donors excluded any sequence lacking an unambiguous match to a single V gene segment. In an earlier analysis of several hundred of the donors, V segments were called functional above 56.7% productive rearrangements and were called segregating when the between-donor standard deviation exceeded 5%. A statistical classification framework was built for diagnosing cytomegalovirus status from the catalog of TCR beta chain sequences. V and J gene assignment, in a later analysis, came from comparing TCR nucleotide sequences with IMGT/GENE-DB human TR gene sequences. The TCRdist pipeline was used in a later analysis to assign CDR3 sequences and most-parsimonious VDJ recombination scenarios. A later analysis defined each TCR beta chain by its CDR3 amino acid sequence plus V-gene family, and excluded reads lacking a unique V-gene family. A later analysis removed 550 to 700 highly shared, low-generation-probability nucleotide sequences to deal with suspected cross-contamination and a sequencing artifact. A later analysis calculated a clonal expansion index for each public chain from normalized within-repertoire ranks of inferred template counts. A later analysis computed generation probabilities with a VDJ recombination model fitted to out-of-frame rearrangements, and checked the results against IGoR. In a later analysis, TCR-TCR, TCR-HLA and TCR-CMV co-occurrence was scored with hypergeometric tests, and a repertoire-size bias correction was applied to TCR pairs. To estimate false discovery rates, a later analysis permuted the HLA or CMV assignments 20 times. A later analysis grouped co-occurring TCRs with DBSCAN, adding TCRdist sequence similarity when clustering within HLA-allele-positive subsets. Repertoires with fewer than 30,000 or more than 120,000 public chains, plus five repertoires with anomalous nucleotide sharing, were excluded from co-occurrence clustering. The table comes from immuneACCESS by way of TCRdb, which keeps in-frame sequences with V and J called. Part of the clones is missing from these tables; in studies checked, under half for an unresolved V gene and the rest for unknown reasons. The D gene and trimming were derived from the DNA, and the V and J assignments and clone size from that table. For this sample the table gives roughly 88,000 clones, of which roughly 71% were detected only once. Of the sample, around 2.5% falls within the top ten clones.

The CDR3 spans 12 residues, from the cysteine through the phenylalanine. Just the 36-base CDR3 DNA is kept, in frame starting at base 1. Trimming takes 1 base from V and 6 bases from J, and the germline ends sit 7 bases apart. Looking up the germline V gene yields CDR1 SQVTM and CDR2 ANQGSEA. The data are from a study of cytomegalovirus exposure and HLA in healthy donors (dated by TCRdb to 2016 to 2017). A note on the overall study: An earlier analysis of 587 of the donors reported more than 250 Gb of sequence data and some 120 million unique TCR beta sequences from roughly 180 million T cells. Approximately 330 gigabases of sequencing data and around 80 million unique TCR sequences made up an early release that covered approximately 620 HLA-typed donors. The genetic ancestry cluster associated with self-reported Caucasian donors included over 65% of the approximately 430 genotyped donors. The study aimed to test whether cataloging public T cell receptors could reveal signatures of past pathogen exposure. The study profiled the T cell repertoires of 500 to 800 subjects by immunosequencing and related them to cytomegalovirus serostatus. In addition to the first cohort of hundreds of subjects, a separate validation cohort of approximately 120 different subjects was used. To predict cytomegalovirus infection status, the study brought together high-throughput TCR immunosequencing, statistical association of individual TCRs with disease status, and machine learning. A later analysis re-analyzed previously published TCR beta repertoires from 500 to 700 donors and added high-resolution HLA genotyping to study TCR occurrence patterns. Rather than using new phenotypic data, the later analysis identified candidate immune exposures from TCR beta sequences and from how often those sequences occurred across donors. An earlier analysis of approximately 630 of the donors applied high-throughput TCR beta sequencing to assess whether each TCR beta V gene segment acted as functional or pseudogenic. Alongside the repertoire data, information on donor age, sex, ethnicity and CMV serostatus was compiled. A later genetic analysis took genome-wide SNP genotypes for about 60% of the roughly 670 donors and used that subset as a discovery cohort. All discovery cohort repertoires had been generated using a single sequencing platform. Both class I and class II loci were covered by HLA typing, at four-digit resolution. Typing coverage differed by locus: A, B, C, DRB1 and DQB1 were typed in roughly 620-630 donors, DQA1 in about 500, DPA1 in 606, and DPB1 in approximately 450. Five DR-DQ haplotypes were treated as single units for association and clustering because of strong linkage in the cohort. Among around 400 genotyped donors of the cohort, an average of around 220,000 unique TCR beta nucleotide sequences was sequenced per donor, of which roughly 17% were non-productive.

The cohort was made up of around 720 healthy bone marrow donors. All cohort members were sampled while nominally healthy, although unrecorded immune exposures were likely present. The donor was CMV seronegative and was included in the group of a few hundred seronegative cohort members. A peripheral blood sample was provided by each donor, and peripheral blood mononuclear cells were used for TCR beta sequencing. Genomic DNA was extracted from the blood cell samples with the Qiagen DNeasy Blood Extraction Kit. Study-level results and caveats: According to a later genetic analysis, donors in an Asian-associated ancestry cluster had fewer N-insertions in productive TCRs than the roughly 670-donor mean. A few of the identified cytomegalovirus-associated TCR beta chains were confirmed in vitro to be specific for cytomegalovirus antigens. In an earlier analysis of some 500 of the donors, most TCR beta V segments were observed in productive rearrangements about 90% or about 30% of the time, broadly matching IMGT annotations. In a later analysis, several top co-occurrence clusters were reported to appear linked to parvovirus B19, influenza, CMV and Epstein-Barr virus. Some IMGT-functional V segments, including TRBV6-2 and TRBV6-3, could not be distinguished by the 87-base-pair reads and were therefore excluded. A further reported finding was that TCR beta sequences accurately predicted the HLA-A and HLA-B alleles for most subjects in the first cohort. In a later analysis, HLA-associated TCR beta chains were found to be more clonally expanded and to have lower generation probabilities than equally common non-associated chains. Because HLA typing was unavailable for some donors at each locus, only the typed subset was used in association tests. A cluster of highly shared sequence variants was judged likely to represent a technical artifact of the sequencing pipeline. Most TCR sequences were observed very rarely across donors, whereas some public TCRs were present in many individuals. V-gene and J-gene trimming of TCR beta chains was associated with a missense DCLRE1C variant in a later genetic analysis, and the association was replicated in an independent cohort. The authors suggested that the approach could potentially be generalized to other disease states and immunological phenotypes. A later analysis found that TCR association rates varied across HLA loci, with DRB1 alleles showing the most associated TCRs and HLA-C alleles the fewest. Linkage disequilibrium might explain the correlated functional status among segregating V segments, but an unknown experimental factor could not be ruled out. A total of roughly 160 TCR beta chains were listed by the study as associated with cytomegalovirus. Only TCR beta chains were sequenced in this cohort, and the absence of alpha or paired-chain data limited detectable features. Specific HLA alleles were associated with roughly 17,000 TCR beta sequences at a false discovery rate of 0.05 in a later analysis. When HLA alleles, especially DR and DQ, strongly co-occurred, attributing TCR associations to individual alleles was difficult. Most CMV-associated TCR beta chains appeared to be HLA-restricted in a later analysis, and the HLA associations seemed to be driven largely by CMV exposure. For the cohort, immune exposure information was limited to CMV serostatus. Roughly uniform sequencing depth across donors was assumed in presence/absence analyses, although this assumption may not hold. Over 15 rarely observed V segments, including chromosome 9 orphons, were excluded from the earlier analysis of just under 600 of the donors because counts were too low. In both the original and validation cohorts, the classifier was reported to diagnose cytomegalovirus status with high specificity and sensitivity.

This sequence uses TRBV29-1 and TRBJ2-1; the D gene cannot be resolved reliably. Sequenced sample: PBMCs. The sequence was collected from a middle-aged man in good health and CMV-seronegative. The CDR3 is CSVEVQPNEQFF. The nucleotide sequence reads TGCAGCGTTGAAGTACAGCCCAATGAGCAGTTCTTC.